The 23 T cell receptor beta chains in this list originate from one sample, sequenced in a study of T cell changes during pregnancy in multiple sclerosis. The method was immunoSEQ multiplex PCR; TCRdb's version includes in-frame clones alone and lacks a portion of them. The sample includes about 59,000 clones, 90% to 95% of them seen just once. Sequences were derived from CD4+ T cells from peripheral blood mononuclear cells, sampled before pregnancy. Source of these receptors: a female donor with multiple sclerosis, enrolled in a pregnancy study.

This chain links TRBV7-3 with TRBJ2-3; D is ambiguous. With 1 base removed from V and 2 bases from J, the gap between germline ends came to 7 bases. CDR1 is SGHTA and CDR2 is FQGTGA in the germline V gene. CDR3 length equals 14 residues. The CDR3 DNA sequence: TGTGCCAGCAGCTTAAGTTCAGACACAGATACGCAGTATTTT. It codes for CASSLSSDTDTQYF. Filled out from reference TRBV7-3 and TRBJ2-3, the complete variable domain reads GAGVSQTPSNKVTEKGKYVELRCDPISGHTALYWYRQSLGQGPEFLIYFQGTGAADDSGLPNDRFFAVRPEGSVSTLKIQRTERGDSAVYLCASSLSSDTDTQYFGPGTRLTVL.

This chain's CDR3 is CASSPGRTGAEQFF. For the CDR3, the DNA is TGTGCCAGCAGCCCAGGGAGGACAGGAGCTGAGCAGTTCTTC. This rearrangement joins TRBV9 to TRBJ2-1, with D possibly being TRBD1 (7 bases). CDR1 is SGDLS, CDR2 YYNGEE, per germline. There are 14 residues in the CDR3. V shed 4 bases and J shed 9 bases, with 17 bases lying between them.

The J gene is TRBJ2-7, the V gene TRBV4-2; 9 nucleotides align to TRBD2. This CDR3 is 15 amino acids long. J gave up 1 base and V 5 bases, and 6 bases lay outside the gene matches. Germline values: CDR1 LGHNA, CDR2 YNFKEQ. CDR3 coding DNA: TGTGCCAGCAGCTTAGCGGGAGCTAGGTCCTACGAGCAGTACTTC. Translating it yields CASSLAGARSYEQYF.

The chain carries TRBV7-9 and TRBJ2-3, with 7 bases lining up with TRBD2. Germline assignment: CDR1 SEHNR and CDR2 FQNEAQ (reference sequence). The CDR3 contains 15 residues. J lost 2 bases, V lost 5 bases, and 7 bases had no gene match. As DNA, the CDR3 is TGTGCCAGCAGCCCCCGGGAGGCCCCCACAGATACGCAGTATTTT. Its protein product is CASSPREAPTDTQYF.

J is TRBJ2-7 and V is TRBV2; no definite D call. The CDR3 consists of 13 residues. The V gene lost 1 base and the J gene lost 0 bases, with 4 bases spanning the gap. Germline values: CDR1 SNHLY, CDR2 FYNNEI. CDR3 coding DNA: TGTGCCAGCAGTGAAGACAGCTCCTACGAGCAGTACTTC. This gives the protein CASSEDSSYEQYF.

The rearrangement joins TRBV5-1 to TRBJ2-3; D gene unclear. Germline values: CDR1 SGHRS, CDR2 YFSETQ. Between the trimmed V and J ends, which lost 0 bases and 0 bases, there was a span of 8 bases. The CDR3 contains 15 residues. CDR3 in DNA: TGCGCCAGCAGCTTGGACTTCCTTAGCACAGATACGCAGTATTTT. This sequence encodes CASSLDFLSTDTQYF.

V and J are TRBV6-4 and TRBJ2-6, with 8 bases that match TRBD1. V trimming: 6 bases; J trimming: 0 bases; junction bases outside the gene matches: 10. Germline V lookup: CDR1 MRHNA, CDR2 SNTAGT. This CDR3 is built from 18 residues. The CDR3 is CASRVSGGPISGANVLTF. The DNA for the CDR3 is TGTGCCAGCAGAGTATCAGGGGGCCCAATCTCTGGGGCCAACGTCCTGACTTTC.

This sequence joins TRBV11-3 and TRBJ2-1; D call uncertain. The CDR3 has 15 residues. V gave up 1 base and J gave up 4 bases, with 11 bases separating them. The germline V gene encodes CDR1 SGHNT and CDR2 YENEEA. The CDR3 is CASSLGRIPYNEQFF. The DNA of the CDR3 is TGTGCCAGCAGCTTAGGCAGAATACCTTACAATGAGCAGTTCTTC.

This sequence joins TRBV9 and TRBJ2-3; possibly TRBD2 for D (5 bases). The CDR3 is made up of 15 amino acids. V lost 0 bases and J 0 bases, leaving 8 bases between the germline ends. CDR1 is SGDLS and CDR2 is YYNGEE in the germline V gene. The CDR3 reads CASSVGGSSTDTQYF. The CDR3 DNA reads TGTGCCAGCAGCGTAGGAGGGAGTAGCACAGATACGCAGTATTTT.

The rearrangement links TRBV4-2 to TRBJ2-3; TRBD2 agrees at 7 bases. The CDR3 has 15 amino acids. The germline V gene has CDR1 LGHNA and CDR2 YNFKEQ. V lost 1 base, J lost 0 bases, and 1 base stayed unmatched. The CDR3 coding sequence is TGTGCCAGCAGCCAAGTTAGCGGGAGCACAGATACGCAGTATTTT. Residues: CASSQVSGSTDTQYF.

This chain connects TRBV5-4 to TRBJ2-1, with a weak D call TRBD2 (6 bases). CDR3 length: 14 amino acids. Trimming removed 4 bases at V and 4 bases at J, with 12 bases between. Looked up from germline, CDR1 is SGHNT and CDR2 is YYREEE (reference sequence). CDR3 in amino acids: CASSPETRYNEQFF. DNA of the CDR3: TGTGCCAGCAGCCCCGAGACTAGGTACAATGAGCAGTTCTTC. The entire variable domain, with the rest obtained from reference TRBV5-4 and TRBJ2-1, is as follows: ETGVTQSPTHLIKTRGQQVTLRCSSQSGHNTVSWYQQALGQGPQFIFQYYREEENGRGNFPPRFSGLQFPNYSSELNVNALELDDSALYLCASSPETRYNEQFFGPGTRLTVL.

V is TRBV4-2 and J is TRBJ2-1; 16 bases match TRBD2. Trimming took 3 bases from V and 7 from J; bases not matched to a gene: 3. Germline lookup yields CDR1 LGHNA and CDR2 YNFKEQ. The CDR3 has 16 residues. The CDR3 spells CASSQSGLAGGNEQFF. The CDR3 nucleotides read TGTGCCAGCAGCCAGTCGGGACTAGCGGGAGGGAATGAGCAGTTCTTC.

The chain has TRBV7-2 and TRBJ2-3; 8 bases align to TRBD1. The germline V gene encodes CDR1 SGHTA and CDR2 FQGNSA. The CDR3 covers 16 residues. With V trimmed by 7 bases and J by 0 bases, 9 bases remained unmatched. The CDR3 coding sequence is TGTGCCAGCAACAAACGGACAGGGATAAGCACAGATACGCAGTATTTT. This codes for CASNKRTGISTDTQYF.

This clone was counted once. The chain employs TRBV27 and TRBJ2-7, with TRBD1 matching over 7 bases. This CDR3 region has 15 residues. Germline values: CDR1 MNHEY, CDR2 SMNVEV (reference sequence). Trimming removed 0 bases from V and 2 bases from J; junction bases left unmatched: 4. The CDR3 region is CASSLSTGTAYEQYF. The CDR3 nucleotides are TGTGCCAGCAGTTTATCGACAGGGACAGCCTACGAGCAGTACTTC.

Written as DNA, the CDR3 is TGTGCCAGCAGCGTTAGTCCGAGGACAGACGAGCAGTACTTC. Residues: CASSVSPRTDEQYF. The chain carries TRBV9 and TRBJ2-7, with TRBD1 as a possible D gene (6 bases). Germline CDR1 reads SGDLS; CDR2 reads YYNGEE. The V and J ends lost 2 bases and 5 bases respectively, with 14 bases between them. This CDR3 contains 14 residues.

This CDR3 reads CASSDRLAGGLNEQFF. CDR3 in DNA: TGTGCCAGCAGTGATCGACTAGCGGGAGGGCTAAATGAGCAGTTCTTC. The V and J genes are TRBV2 and TRBJ2-1, with 14 bases identical to TRBD2. Germline CDR1 is SNHLY and CDR2 is FYNNEI. Trimming at V came to 3 bases and at J to 7 bases, leaving 5 bases not matched to a gene. This CDR3 is built from 16 residues.

The V and J genes are TRBV18 and TRBJ1-3; TRBD1 might be the D (6 bases). CDR3 length equals 15 residues. The germline V gene has CDR1 KGHSH and CDR2 LQKENI. The V and J ends lost 3 bases and 4 bases respectively, with 13 bases between them. The CDR3 reads CASSPSGTKGNTIYF. CDR3 sequence (DNA): TGTGCCAGCTCACCGTCCGGGACAAAGGGAAACACCATATATTTT.

This clone came up once. This chain links TRBV13 with TRBJ2-3; 7 positions match TRBD2. CDR3 size: 18 residues. The V gene's germline CDR1 is PRHDT and CDR2 FYEKMQ (reference sequence). J was trimmed by 2 bases and V by 0 bases; bases with no gene match: 11. The CDR3 loop is CASSLGQLRLAVTDTQYF. Written as DNA, the CDR3 is TGTGCCAGCAGCTTAGGCCAGTTGCGTCTAGCGGTCACAGATACGCAGTATTTT.

The genes are TRBV6-1 and TRBJ2-1; 8 positions match TRBD2. The junction had 10 bases not matched to a gene; V was cut back by 3 bases and J by 6 bases. Germline lookup yields CDR1 MNHNS and CDR2 SASEGT. The CDR3 has 16 residues. The CDR3: CASSDVPGGRFNEQFF. DNA of the CDR3: TGTGCCAGCAGTGACGTTCCGGGAGGGCGGTTCAATGAGCAGTTCTTC.

V usage is TRBV27 and J usage is TRBJ2-1, with 9 bases identical to TRBD2. With V trimmed by 5 bases and J by 7 bases, 21 bases remained unmatched. There are 19 residues in the CDR3. CDR1 and CDR2 (germline): MNHEY, SMNVEV (reference sequence). DNA for the CDR3: TGTGCCAGCAGTACCAGGGGGGGTAGCGGGAGATCTGAGCGTAATGAGCAGTTCTTC. It codes for CASSTRGGSGRSERNEQFF.

The J gene is TRBJ2-6, the V gene TRBV5-6; the match to TRBD1 covers 10 bases. After removal of 4 bases from V and 0 bases from J, the junction contained 10 bases not matched to a gene. The CDR3 is made up of 19 amino acids. The V gene's germline CDR1 is SGHDT and CDR2 YYEEEE. Here the CDR3 DNA reads TGTGCCAGCAGCATGTACCGGGACAGGGGATCCTCTGGGGCCAACGTCCTGACTTTC. Amino acids: CASSMYRDRGSSGANVLTF.

This chain links TRBV5-1 with TRBJ1-2; a weak D match, TRBD1 (5 bases). The CDR3 has 14 residues. V was pared by 4 bases and J by 4 bases, with 14 bases between. CDR1 is SGHRS, CDR2 YFSETQ, per germline. CDR3 sequence (DNA): TGCGCCAGCAGCCCCGCGGGGGGGACCTATGGCTACACCTTC. This encodes CASSPAGGTYGYTF.

The chain combines TRBV18 with TRBJ2-7; possible D gene TRBD2, 5 bases. Germline V gene data show CDR1 as KGHSH and CDR2 as LQKENI. V lost 1 base and J 6 bases, leaving 13 bases between the germline ends. CDR3 length equals 14 residues. For the CDR3, the DNA is TGTGCCAGCTCACCACTCCCTGGAGGACTCGAGCAGTACTTC. Its translation: CASSPLPGGLEQYF.